The 2 T cell receptor beta chains presented below share a single source sample, sequenced in a study of T-cell memory formation after mild COVID-19. TCRdb analysed the 5' RACE reads with MiXCR anew, one entry per CDR3 protein. Among some 450,000 distinct CDR3 sequences listed, about a sixth were seen once. The sample was PBMCs or a T cell subset sorted from them (not recorded which). These receptor sequences come from a man between 18 and 29 years old who had mild COVID-19 (a few samples of this study predate the infection). Cell type and time point are not known.

This chain joins TRBV11-2 and TRBJ2-6; possibly TRBD1 for D (5 bases). CDR3 length: 17 amino acids. Germline CDR1 and CDR2: SGHAT and FQNNGV. Trimming pared 2 bases from V and 4 bases from J, leaving 15 bases between. Here the CDR3 reads CASSLWVGVRGANVLTF. The CDR3 bases are TGTGCCAGCAGCTTATGGGTAGGGGTAAGAGGGGCCAACGTCCTGACTTTC. Combining the CDR3 with reference TRBV11-2 and TRBJ2-6 gives the whole variable domain EAGVAQSPRYKIIEKRQSVAFWCNPISGHATLYWYQQILGQGPKLLIQFQNNGVVDDSQLPKDRFSAERLKGVDSTLKIQPAKLEDSAVYLCASSLWVGVRGANVLTFGAGSRLTVL.

J is TRBJ2-2 and V is TRBV7-9; TRBD1 might be the D (6 bases). Germline V gene lookup returns CDR1 SEHNR and CDR2 FQNEAQ (reference sequence). The V end was cut by 3 bases, the J end by 5 bases, with 10 bases between. This CDR3 spans 14 amino acids. This CDR3 reads CASSFWGLTGELFF. DNA for the CDR3: TGTGCCAGCAGCTTCTGGGGGCTAACCGGGGAGCTGTTTTTT.